The T cell receptor beta chain under discussion was sequenced for a study of T cells in women clearing cervical HPV infection. Looking at the study overall: No precancer developed; the control's incident HPV16 infection cleared within 12 months.

Repertoires were generated with immunoSEQ multiplex PCR, while TCRdb's copy carries only in-frame clones and drops some. The specimen's table records tens of thousands of clones. In the case of this clone: The read comes to an end 3 residues before the CDR3 does, leaving the germline J gene to fill in the end.

With 1 base removed from V and 2 bases from J, the gap between germline ends came to 11 bases. Germline CDR1 is KGHSH and CDR2 is LQKENI. The CDR3 loop spans 15 amino acids. V and J are TRBV18 and TRBJ2-5; D is possibly TRBD2 (6 bases). This TCR derives from a woman aged 18 to 75 with a cervical HPV16 infection that either progressed to CIN3+ or cleared (not recorded which). Sequenced: blood buffy coat. The CDR3 spells CASSPRGLIQETQYF. The CDR3 DNA, read in part, is TGTGCCAGCTCACCACGGGGACTTATACAAGAGACC.